This T cell receptor beta chain originates from a study of OX40 agonist ivuxolimab in advanced cancers. Measured with immunoSEQ multiplex PCR; TCRdb has only the in-frame clones, and not every one. The profile shows about 99,000 clones, 90% to 96% of them singletons. In germline, CDR1 is LNHNV, CDR2 YYDKDF (reference sequence). The CDR3 spans 14 residues. Between the trimmed V and J ends, which lost 1 base and 3 bases, there was a span of 10 bases. J is TRBJ2-7 and V is TRBV15; D is possibly TRBD1 (5 bases). The clonotype comes from an adult with an advanced solid tumor such as melanoma, head and neck, liver or kidney cancer. Here the sequenced sample was CD4+ or CD8+ T cells sorted from blood, taken in a trial of the OX40 agonist ivuxolimab. CDR3 sequence (DNA): TGTGCCACCAGCAGAGTGCCGACAGACTACGAGCAGTACTTC. Its translation: CATSRVPTDYEQYF.